The rows below give T cell receptor beta chains drawn from one sample of a study of graft-versus-host responses after intestinal transplantation. Their target antigens are unknown. Using immunoSEQ multiplex PCR, the repertoire was profiled, and TCRdb retains in-frame clones only, with some absent. The profile covers approximately 99,000 clones, with around 90% appearing a single time and approximately 0.07% taken by the ten largest. Here the sequenced sample was unstimulated CD8+ T cells sorted from spleen or lymph node cells, taken before transplant. The receptors shown here come from a human donor who was the organ donor for an intestinal transplant. CDR3s include the opening cysteine and the closing phenylalanine or tryptophan. A D gene is named only where the DNA matches it firmly. Some rows mark clone size as missing; the rest say once, few, many or name a class of expanded clone.

TRBJ2-3	TRBD1	TRBV4-1	once	TGCGCCAGCAGCCAGCTGGACAGGAAAGGGGATACGCAGTATTTT	CASSQLDRKGDTQYF
TRBJ2-2	NA	TRBV29-1	NA	TGCAGCGTACTCGAGAGGGACTTTCGCGGGGAGCTGTTTTTT	CSVLERDFRGELFF
TRBJ2-2	TRBD1	TRBV6-1	NA	TGTGCCAGCAGTGACTTCACCGGGACAGAGAACACCGGGGAGCTGTTTTTT	CASSDFTGTENTGELFF
TRBJ1-1	NA	TRBV20-1	NA	TGCAGTGCTAAGGGGTACACTGAAGCTTTCTTT	CSAKGYTEAFF
TRBJ1-2	NA	TRBV6-5	NA	TGTGCCAGCATGGATGTTAGGCGGACTAACTATGGCTACACCTTC	CASMDVRRTNYGYTF
TRBJ2-7	TRBD2	TRBV27	once	TGTGCCAGCAGTCCTCTAGCGGGAACCTACGAGCAGTACTTC	CASSPLAGTYEQYF
TRBJ2-4	TRBD2	TRBV11-1	NA	TGTGCCAGCAGCCCCAACGTAGCGGGAGAGGGGAACATTCAGTACTTC	CASSPNVAGEGNIQYF
TRBJ1-1	NA	TRBV7-2	NA	TGTGCCAGCAAGATGTGGCAGTCGAACACTGAAGCTTTCTTT	CASKMWQSNTEAFF
TRBJ2-2	TRBD2	TRBV9	NA	TGTGCCAGCAGCGTAGCAACCGGTACGAGTGGAGCGGGGGGGGCCGGGGAGCTGTTTTTT	CASSVATGTSGAGGAGELFF
TRBJ1-1	NA	TRBV4-2	NA	TGTGCCAGCAGCCAAGATCCGACAGGTAACACTGAAGCTTTCTTT	CASSQDPTGNTEAFF
TRBJ1-2	NA	TRBV10-3	NA	TGTGCCATCAGTGAGTCCCACAGTCCCCTCAGGGGCTACACCTTC	CAISESHSPLRGYTF
TRBJ2-5	NA	TRBV5-1	NA	TGCGCCAGCAGCTTGCCTGGGGGGTTCGGAGAGACCCAGTACTTC	CASSLPGGFGETQYF
TRBJ2-1	TRBD1	TRBV5-8	NA	TGTGCCAGCATCACTTGGGATCAGGGGGAATACAATGAGCAGTTCTTC	CASITWDQGEYNEQFF
TRBJ2-6	NA	TRBV5-1	once	TGCGCCAGCAGCTTGATCGCGGCACCCCTCAGGGTCTCTGGGGCCAACGTCCTGACTTTC	CASSLIAAPLRVSGANVLTF
TRBJ1-5	TRBD1	TRBV7-8	NA	TGTGCCAGCAGGGCCCGGGACAGGACGTCTTATAGCAATCAGCCCCAGCATTTT	CASRARDRTSYSNQPQHF
TRBJ1-1	NA	TRBV28	NA	TGTGCCAGCAGTTGGACGGAGGTCACTGAAGCTTTCTTT	CASSWTEVTEAFF
TRBJ1-1	TRBD1	TRBV5-1	NA	TGCGCCAGCAGCTTGCTTGTCGGCCAGGGGGCAATGGGGCAGAACACTGAAGCTTTCTTT	CASSLLVGQGAMGQNTEAFF
TRBJ2-3	NA	TRBV2	NA	TGTGCCACCAACCCCGTTGGGGAGTGGGCAGACACGCAGTATTTT	CATNPVGEWADTQYF
TRBJ2-7	TRBD1	TRBV28	once	TGTGCCAGCAGTTTATTTGGACAGGGAAACTACGAGCAGTACTTC	CASSLFGQGNYEQYF
TRBJ1-1	NA	TRBV2	NA	TGTGCCAGCAGTATGACGGGAGACACTGAAGCTTTCTTT	CASSMTGDTEAFF
TRBJ1-6	NA	TRBV27	NA	TGTGCCAGCAGTTTTGGGGGGTATTCACCCCTCCACTTT	CASSFGGYSPLHF
TRBJ1-2	NA	TRBV25-1	once	TGTGCCAGCAGTGAATTTACCCCGGGCCAAAAAGGGGTTGGCTACACCTTC	CASSEFTPGQKGVGYTF
TRBJ2-1	TRBD2	TRBV5-1	NA	TGCGCCAGCACCGGGGGGGTTAGCGGAAGGGGTTGGTCCTACAATGAGCAGTTCTTC	CASTGGVSGRGWSYNEQFF
TRBJ2-1	TRBD2	TRBV19	NA	TGTGCCAGTAGTATTCGGTATCTAGCGGGAGTGAATGAGCAGTTCTTC	CASSIRYLAGVNEQFF
TRBJ1-5	NA	TRBV29-1	NA	TGCAGCGTTGCTAGCGGTAGACTGAGCGGTGAGGAGTATCAGCCCCAGCATTTT	CSVASGRLSGEEYQPQHF
TRBJ1-1	TRBD1	TRBV2	NA	TGTGCCAGCAGTGTCCCGGGACAGCTCCCGAACACTGAAGCTTTCTTT	CASSVPGQLPNTEAFF
TRBJ1-2	TRBD1	TRBV5-8	NA	TGTGCCAGCACTGCGTGGACAGGTCCGTATGGCTACACCTTC	CASTAWTGPYGYTF
TRBJ2-7	NA	TRBV15	NA	TGTGCCACCAGCAGCGGAGGCGAGCAGTACTTC	CATSSGGEQYF
TRBJ2-3	TRBD2	TRBV11-1	NA	TGTGCCAGAGGTACGGCTAGCGGGGGCTCGGGCACAGATACGCAGTATTTT	CARGTASGGSGTDTQYF
TRBJ2-3	NA	TRBV13	NA	TGTGCCAGCAGGGGGCAGGGGTCAGATACGCAGTATTTT	CASRGQGSDTQYF
TRBJ1-1	NA	TRBV11-3	NA	TGTGCCAGCAGCCACGCCCCTGCTTGGAGTGCTTTCTTT	CASSHAPAWSAFF
TRBJ2-5	TRBD1	TRBV28	NA	TGTGCCAGCAGTCTGGGACAGGTGAGGGGGTCTTACCAAGAGACCCAGTACTTC	CASSLGQVRGSYQETQYF
TRBJ1-1	NA	TRBV30	NA	TGTGCGAGAGGGGAGGGGAACACTGAAGCTTTCTTT	CARGEGNTEAFF
TRBJ1-2	NA	TRBV5-1	NA	TGCGCCAGCAGCTTGGGGTGGACTGGGGATGGCTACACCTTC	CASSLGWTGDGYTF
TRBJ2-5	NA	TRBV28	NA	TGTGCCACCCGGGGAGAGACCCAGTACTTC	CATRGETQYF
TRBJ1-1	TRBD1	TRBV23-1	once	TGCGCCAGCAGGAGCAACAGGGGTTCGTTGACTGAAGCTTTCTTT	CASRSNRGSLTEAFF
TRBJ1-4	NA	TRBV2	NA	TGTGCCAGCAGTTCCGTACAGGGCATCGTGAATGAAAAACTGTTTTTT	CASSSVQGIVNEKLFF
TRBJ2-7	TRBD2	TRBV29-1	few	TGCAGCGCCGGGACTAACGAGCAGTACTTC	CSAGTNEQYF
TRBJ2-1	TRBD2	TRBV29-1	NA	TGCAGCGCCTATCAGCGGGGCCACAATGAGCAGTTCTTC	CSAYQRGHNEQFF
TRBJ2-7	TRBD1	TRBV25-1	NA	TGTGCCAGCTCCTGGACAGGGTTTACCTACGAGCAGTACTTC	CASSWTGFTYEQYF
TRBJ2-5	NA	TRBV7-3	NA	TGTGCCAGCAGCCCCCGGCTAGATTCGGAGACCCAGTACTTC	CASSPRLDSETQYF
TRBJ1-2	TRBD1	TRBV30	NA	TGTGCCTGGCATATGACAGGGAACTATGGCTACACCTTC	CAWHMTGNYGYTF
TRBJ1-1	NA	TRBV10-2	NA	TGCGCCAGCAGTGTGGGGGGCACTGAAGCTTTCTTT	CASSVGGTEAFF
TRBJ2-1	NA	TRBV2	NA	TGTGCCAGCTTGTACGGAGACAATGAGCAGTTCTTC	CASLYGDNEQFF
TRBJ2-4	NA	TRBV7-9	NA	TGTGCCAGCAGCTTTGGCAGTTCCAAAAACATTCAGTACTTC	CASSFGSSKNIQYF
TRBJ1-2	TRBD1	TRBV4-1	NA	TGCGCCAGCAGCCAAGAAGGGGGCGGCTATGGCTACACCTTC	CASSQEGGGYGYTF
TRBJ1-1	NA	TRBV5-1	NA	TGCGCCAGCAGCTTGAACCAGGGGCCGGGACCCCTCACTGAAGCTTTCTTT	CASSLNQGPGPLTEAFF
TRBJ2-7	NA	TRBV27	NA	TGTGCCAGCCGCCGGGAGTTCAGGGCGTACGAGCAGTACTTC	CASRREFRAYEQYF
TRBJ2-7	TRBD2	TRBV9	NA	TGTGCCAGCAGCGTCGCCGGGACTAGGTCCTACGAGCAGTACTTC	CASSVAGTRSYEQYF
TRBJ2-3	NA	TRBV7-3	NA	TGTGCCAGCAGCAAGGGGCTAAATCCAGATACGCAGTATTTT	CASSKGLNPDTQYF
TRBJ2-7	TRBD1	TRBV30	NA	TGTGCCTGGAGTCCCGGGACAGTTACCTACGAGCAGTACTTC	CAWSPGTVTYEQYF
TRBJ1-2	NA	TRBV7-8	NA	TGTGCCAGCAGCCCCTTTCAACTCTGGTATGGCTACACCTTC	CASSPFQLWYGYTF
TRBJ2-3	TRBD2	TRBV25-1	NA	TGTGCCAGCAGTGAATTGCTAGCGGGGGCCACAGATACGCAGTATTTT	CASSELLAGATDTQYF
TRBJ2-1	TRBD2	TRBV5-1	once	TGCGCCAGCAGCCCGGGACTAGCGGGAGGTACTTGGGTAGACAATGAGCAGTTCTTC	CASSPGLAGGTWVDNEQFF
TRBJ2-1	NA	TRBV6-5	NA	TGTGCCAGCAGTTACTCGGAGGCGGACAATGAGCAGTTCTTC	CASSYSEADNEQFF
TRBJ1-5	NA	TRBV28	NA	TGTGCCAGCACCATCTGGAAAGTTGGCAGGGACAATCAGCCCCAGCATTTT	CASTIWKVGRDNQPQHF
TRBJ2-5	NA	TRBV15	NA	TGTGCCACCAGCAGGCCGACAGATGGGGAGACCCAGTACTTC	CATSRPTDGETQYF
TRBJ2-7	NA	TRBV7-6	NA	TGTGCCAGCAGCTTAAACGTCTTTACGGGGGTGGACTCCTACGAGCAGTACTTC	CASSLNVFTGVDSYEQYF
TRBJ1-1	TRBD1	TRBV18	NA	TGTGCCAGCTCATACGTATTAAGGGGGCTGCATCATTTGAACACTGAAGCTTTCTTT	CASSYVLRGLHHLNTEAFF
TRBJ2-1	NA	TRBV30	NA	TGTGCCTGGAGTCACCCCGGAGCAGATGAGCAGTTCTTC	CAWSHPGADEQFF